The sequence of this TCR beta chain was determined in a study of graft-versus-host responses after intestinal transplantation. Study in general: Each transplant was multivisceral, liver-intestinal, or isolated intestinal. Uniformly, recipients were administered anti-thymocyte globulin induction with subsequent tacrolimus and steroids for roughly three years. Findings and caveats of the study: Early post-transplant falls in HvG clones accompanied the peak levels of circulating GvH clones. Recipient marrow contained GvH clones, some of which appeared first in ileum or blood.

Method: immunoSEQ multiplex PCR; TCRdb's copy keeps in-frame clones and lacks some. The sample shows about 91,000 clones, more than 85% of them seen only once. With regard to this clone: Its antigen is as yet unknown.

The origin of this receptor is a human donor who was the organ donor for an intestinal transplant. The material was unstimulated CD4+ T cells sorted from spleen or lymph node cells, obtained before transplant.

As DNA, the CDR3 is TGCAGCGTTGAAATCGGGACTAGTATCCCAGGGACCCAGTACTTC. This codes for CSVEIGTSIPGTQYF. J is TRBJ2-5 and V is TRBV29-1; 8 nucleotides align to TRBD2. The CDR3 has 15 amino acids. Trimming at V came to 2 bases and at J to 7 bases, leaving 12 bases not matched to a gene. Germline V CDR1 and CDR2: SQVTM, ANQGSEA.